These T cell receptor beta chains were read from a single sample in a study of T cell responses to AZD1222 COVID-19 vaccine. Some clones are missing from TCRdb's copy, which holds only in-frame ones; the method was immunoSEQ multiplex PCR. The sample includes more than 20,000 clones, over 75% of them seen just once. The source material was peripheral blood, sampled 28 days after the second AZD1222 dose. The receptors were gathered from an adult who received the AZD1222 COVID-19 vaccine. Both conserved end residues are part of each CDR3. Fields, in order: V gene, J gene, CDR3 protein.

v_gene: TRBV12-3/TRBV12-4; j_gene: TRBJ2-4; CDR3aa: CASSRSQNIQYF
v_gene: TRBV3-1/TRBV3-2; j_gene: TRBJ1-1; CDR3aa: CASSQAPVLKGTEAFF
v_gene: TRBV30; j_gene: TRBJ2-3; CDR3aa: CAWSASGTTDTQYF
v_gene: TRBV2; j_gene: TRBJ1-2; CDR3aa: CASETDPSVGYTF
v_gene: TRBV9; j_gene: TRBJ2-3; CDR3aa: CASSPGLESTDTQYF
v_gene: TRBV30; j_gene: TRBJ2-2; CDR3aa: CAWTYTGELFF
v_gene: TRBV11-2; j_gene: TRBJ2-7; CDR3aa: CASSQDRAYEQYF
v_gene: TRBV24-1; j_gene: TRBJ2-3; CDR3aa: CATSEQNTDTQYF
v_gene: TRBV11-2; j_gene: TRBJ2-6; CDR3aa: CASSLITRGGYSGANVLTF
v_gene: TRBV5-1; j_gene: TRBJ1-2; CDR3aa: CASSLVGGNNYGYTF
v_gene: TRBV18; j_gene: TRBJ2-1; CDR3aa: CASSPEPYNEQFF
v_gene: TRBV28; j_gene: TRBJ1-2; CDR3aa: CASSRGLGYGYTF
v_gene: TRBV28; j_gene: TRBJ2-2; CDR3aa: CASSPDRRLWDTGELFF
v_gene: TRBV18; j_gene: TRBJ2-5; CDR3aa: CASSLTGGQETQYF
v_gene: TRBV4-1; j_gene: TRBJ2-3; CDR3aa: CASSQNDFRADTQYF
v_gene: TRBV6-1; j_gene: TRBJ2-5; CDR3aa: CASSEEEGGGPKETQYF
v_gene: TRBV28; j_gene: TRBJ2-5; CDR3aa: CASRLPGLETQYF
v_gene: TRBV3-1/TRBV3-2; j_gene: TRBJ1-3; CDR3aa: CASSPTGAGNTIYF
v_gene: TRBV5-1; j_gene: TRBJ2-1; CDR3aa: CASSLDTPAFYNEQFF
v_gene: TRBV5-1; j_gene: TRBJ1-2; CDR3aa: CASSYRNGYTF
v_gene: TRBV6-1; j_gene: TRBJ2-1; CDR3aa: CASSDGRSSYNEQFF
v_gene: TRBV9; j_gene: TRBJ2-7; CDR3aa: CASSVEQEPTYEQYF
v_gene: TRBV6-6; j_gene: TRBJ1-3; CDR3aa: CASSLDRSGNTIYF
v_gene: TRBV24-1; j_gene: TRBJ2-1; CDR3aa: CATSKGGTGRNNEQFF
v_gene: TRBV6-4; j_gene: TRBJ2-1; CDR3aa: CASSDLAGASYNEQFF
v_gene: TRBV10-1; j_gene: TRBJ2-5; CDR3aa: CASGDRGKQTQYF
v_gene: TRBV11-2; j_gene: TRBJ2-7; CDR3aa: CASSLDRYEQYF
v_gene: TRBV6-1; j_gene: TRBJ1-3; CDR3aa: CASSEYGAGNGNTIYF
v_gene: TRBV24-1; j_gene: TRBJ2-1; CDR3aa: CATSQGLNGGYNEQFF
v_gene: TRBV6-2/TRBV6-3; j_gene: TRBJ2-1; CDR3aa: CASSYSGGRYNEQFF
v_gene: TRBV28; j_gene: TRBJ1-6; CDR3aa: CASSRNYNSPLHF
v_gene: TRBV5-1; j_gene: TRBJ2-3; CDR3aa: CASSLGPSGDSTDTQYF
v_gene: TRBV5-1; j_gene: TRBJ1-1; CDR3aa: CASSLVHGTNTEAFF
v_gene: TRBV5-1; j_gene: TRBJ2-5; CDR3aa: CASSLEGVGTQYF
v_gene: TRBV24-1; j_gene: TRBJ2-3; CDR3aa: CATSDAGGITDTQYF
v_gene: TRBV28; j_gene: TRBJ1-1; CDR3aa: CASSLSRSDGAFF
v_gene: TRBV10-1; j_gene: TRBJ2-7; CDR3aa: CASSEPTPEAGSLYEQYF
v_gene: TRBV28; j_gene: TRBJ2-7; CDR3aa: CASTGSAGDVAYEQYF
v_gene: TRBV5-1; j_gene: TRBJ2-7; CDR3aa: CASSMTGGLSSYEQYF
v_gene: TRBV5-5; j_gene: TRBJ2-2; CDR3aa: CASSLEWAGELFF
v_gene: TRBV10-3; j_gene: TRBJ2-1; CDR3aa: CAISAGGGRDEQFF
v_gene: TRBV6-1; j_gene: TRBJ1-2; CDR3aa: CASSELEDYGYTF
v_gene: TRBV27; j_gene: TRBJ1-5; CDR3aa: CASRNRSNQPQHF
v_gene: TRBV10-2; j_gene: TRBJ1-1; CDR3aa: CASSEVRNTEAFF
v_gene: TRBV3-1/TRBV3-2; j_gene: TRBJ2-7; CDR3aa: CASSPGTGPMGEQYF
v_gene: TRBV19; j_gene: TRBJ1-1; CDR3aa: CASSIRQGAEAFF